This TCR beta chain was recorded in a study of cytomegalovirus exposure and HLA in healthy donors. CDR1 is MDHEN, CDR2 SYDVKM, per germline. CDR3 size: 13 residues. Deletions cut 6 bases from V and 4 bases from J, with 12 bases between. The study's findings and limits: A few chains linked to CMV were shown in vitro to be specific for CMV antigens. Later analysis identified 15,000 to 20,000 TCR beta sequences associated with HLA alleles, using a false discovery rate threshold of 0.05. Apparent HLA restriction characterized most CMV-associated TCR beta chains in a later analysis.

The donors gave bone marrow, and they were healthy. PCR primers comprised 60 Vbeta and 13 Jbeta primers. Clones were read by immunoSEQ multiplex PCR, and TCRdb kept only the in-frame ones, dropping some. Of around 150,000 clones listed, around three quarters are singletons. In the case of this clone: What it binds is unknown.

The TCR was taken from a man between 25 and 39 years old in good health and CMV-seronegative. The sequenced sample was PBMCs. V is TRBV28 and J is TRBJ1-2; D may be TRBD1 (6 bases). The CDR3 is CASSLGQFYGYTF. The CDR3 DNA sequence: TGTGCCAGCAGCCTAGGACAGTTCTATGGCTACACCTTC.